This T cell receptor (beta chain) was recovered during a study of cytomegalovirus exposure and HLA in healthy donors. The study sampled nominally healthy donors, though unrecorded immune exposures were likely. Germline V lookup: CDR1 MNHEY, CDR2 SVGAGI. This CDR3 has 15 residues. Study results and limitations: TCR beta sequences reportedly predicted most subjects' HLA-A and HLA-B alleles accurately.

Vbeta (60) and Jbeta (13) primers were used in the PCR. Assay: immunoSEQ multiplex PCR; the TCRdb copy retains only in-frame clones and omits some. The table has around 160,000 clones, around four fifths seen once. Of note for this clone: What it recognizes is unknown. The junction does not match germline at one end; this may be a read error.

Sequencing input: PBMCs. The chain is built from TRBV6-5 and TRBJ2-3; TRBD2 is a possible D gene (7 bases). The TCR sequence derives from a male donor in good health and CMV-seropositive. The CDR3 bases are TGTGCCAGCAGACCACGGGGGGCTAGCATAGATACGCAGTATTTT. The encoded protein is CASRPRGASIDTQYF.